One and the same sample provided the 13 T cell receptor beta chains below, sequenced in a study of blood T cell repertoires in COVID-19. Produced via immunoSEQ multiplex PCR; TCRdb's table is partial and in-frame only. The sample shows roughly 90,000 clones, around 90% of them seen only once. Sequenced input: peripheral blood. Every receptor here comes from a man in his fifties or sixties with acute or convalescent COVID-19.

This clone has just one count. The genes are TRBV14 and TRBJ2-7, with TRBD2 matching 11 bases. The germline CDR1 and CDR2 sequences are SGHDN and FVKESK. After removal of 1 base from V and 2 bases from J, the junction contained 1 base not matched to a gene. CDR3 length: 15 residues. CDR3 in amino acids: CASSQGLAGPYEQYF. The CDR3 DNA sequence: TGTGCCAGCAGCCAAGGACTAGCGGGGCCCTACGAGCAGTACTTC.

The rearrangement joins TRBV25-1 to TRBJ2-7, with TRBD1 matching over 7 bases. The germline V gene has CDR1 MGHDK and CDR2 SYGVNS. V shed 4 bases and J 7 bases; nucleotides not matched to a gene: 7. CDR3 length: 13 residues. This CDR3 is CASSAAGGREQYV. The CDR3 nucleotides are TGTGCCAGCAGTGCGGCAGGGGGTAGGGAGCAGTACGTC.

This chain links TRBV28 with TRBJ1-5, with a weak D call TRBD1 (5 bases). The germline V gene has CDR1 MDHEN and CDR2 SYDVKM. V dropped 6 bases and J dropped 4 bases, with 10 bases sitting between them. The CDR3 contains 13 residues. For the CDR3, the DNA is TGTGCCAGCAGATGGGGGGTGAATCAGCCCCAGCATTTT. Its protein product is CASRWGVNQPQHF. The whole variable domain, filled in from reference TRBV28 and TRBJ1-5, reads DVKVTQSSRYLVKRTGEKVFLECVQDMDHENMFWYRQDPGLGLRLIYFSYDVKMKEKGDIPEGYSVSREKKERFSLILESASTNQTSMYLCASRWGVNQPQHFGDGTRLSIL.

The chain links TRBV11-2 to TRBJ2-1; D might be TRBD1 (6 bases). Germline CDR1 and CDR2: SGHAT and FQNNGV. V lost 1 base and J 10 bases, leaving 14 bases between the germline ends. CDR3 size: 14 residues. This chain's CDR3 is CASSLGLQGNEQFF. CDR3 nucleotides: TGTGCCAGCAGCTTAGGTCTACAGGGAAACGAGCAGTTCTTC.

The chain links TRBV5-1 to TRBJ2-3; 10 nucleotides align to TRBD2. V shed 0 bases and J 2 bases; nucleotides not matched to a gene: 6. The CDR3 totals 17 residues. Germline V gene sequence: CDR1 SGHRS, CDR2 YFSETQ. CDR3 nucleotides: TGCGCCAGCAGCTTGGAAGGGACTAGCGTGCCCACAGATACGCAGTATTTT. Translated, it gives CASSLEGTSVPTDTQYF. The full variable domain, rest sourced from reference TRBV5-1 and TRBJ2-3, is KAGVTQTPRYLIKTRGQQVTLSCSPISGHRSVSWYQQTPGQGLQFLFEYFSETQRNKGNFPGRFSGRQFSNSRSEMNVSTLELGDSALYLCASSLEGTSVPTDTQYFGPGTRLTVL.

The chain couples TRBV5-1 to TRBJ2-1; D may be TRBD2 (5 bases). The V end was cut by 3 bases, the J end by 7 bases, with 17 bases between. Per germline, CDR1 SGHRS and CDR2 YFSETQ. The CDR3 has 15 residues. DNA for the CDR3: TGCGCCAGCAGCTCCGGGCCCTCCGGAGGAAATGAGCAGTTCTTC. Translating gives CASSSGPSGGNEQFF.

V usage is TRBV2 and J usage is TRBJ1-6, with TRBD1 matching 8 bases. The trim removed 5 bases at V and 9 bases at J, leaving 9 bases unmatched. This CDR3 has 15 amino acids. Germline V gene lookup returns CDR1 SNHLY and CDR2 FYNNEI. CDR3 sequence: CASSTQGAPGSPLHF. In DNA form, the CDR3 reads TGTGCCAGCAGTACTCAGGGGGCGCCGGGTTCACCCCTCCACTTT. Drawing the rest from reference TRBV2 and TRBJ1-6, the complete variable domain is EPEVTQTPSHQVTQMGQEVILRCVPISNHLYFYWYRQILGQKVEFLVSFYNNEISEKSEIFDDQFSVERPDGSNFTLKIRSTKLEDSAMYFCASSTQGAPGSPLHFGNGTRLTVT.

DNA for the CDR3: TGTGCCAGCAGTCGACTAACCGGGGAGCTGTTTTTT. Its protein is CASSRLTGELFF. The J gene is TRBJ2-2, the V gene TRBV27, with D possibly matching TRBD2 (5 bases). Germline V gene sequence: CDR1 MNHEY, CDR2 SMNVEV (reference sequence). V lost 5 bases to trimming and J lost 5 bases, with 6 bases between them. This CDR3 is built from 12 residues.

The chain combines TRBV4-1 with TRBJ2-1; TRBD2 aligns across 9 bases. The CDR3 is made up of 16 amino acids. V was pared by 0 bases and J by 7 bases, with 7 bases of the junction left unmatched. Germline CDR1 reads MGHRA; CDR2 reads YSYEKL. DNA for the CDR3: TGCGCCAGCAGCCAAGAGGCAGCGGGAGGAGAGAATGAGCAGTTCTTC. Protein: CASSQEAAGGENEQFF.

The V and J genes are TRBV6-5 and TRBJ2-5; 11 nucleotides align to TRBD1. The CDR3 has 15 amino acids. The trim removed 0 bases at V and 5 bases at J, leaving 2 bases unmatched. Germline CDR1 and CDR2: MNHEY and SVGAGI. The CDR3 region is CASSYSGTGGETQYF. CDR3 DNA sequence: TGTGCCAGCAGTTACTCCGGGACAGGGGGGGAGACCCAGTACTTC.

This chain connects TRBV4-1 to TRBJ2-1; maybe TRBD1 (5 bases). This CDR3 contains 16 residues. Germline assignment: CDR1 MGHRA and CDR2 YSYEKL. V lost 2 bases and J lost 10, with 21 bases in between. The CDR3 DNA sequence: TGCGCCAGCAGCCAATACAAGGGGAAGGGTTTAGTGGAGCAGTTCTTC. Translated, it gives CASSQYKGKGLVEQFF.

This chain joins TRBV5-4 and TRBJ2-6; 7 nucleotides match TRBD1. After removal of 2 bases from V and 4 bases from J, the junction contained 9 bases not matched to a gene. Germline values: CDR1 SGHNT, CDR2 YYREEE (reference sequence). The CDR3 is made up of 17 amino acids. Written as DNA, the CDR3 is TGTGCCAGCAGCTTTAACAGGGGCGCGTCAGGGGCCAACGTCCTGACTTTC. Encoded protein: CASSFNRGASGANVLTF.

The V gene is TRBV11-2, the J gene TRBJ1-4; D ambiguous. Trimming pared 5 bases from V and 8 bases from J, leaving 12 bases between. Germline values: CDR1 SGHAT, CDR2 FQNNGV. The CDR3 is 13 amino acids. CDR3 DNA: TGTGCCAGCAGCCTTATAGAGGAGGAAAAACTGTTTTTT. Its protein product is CASSLIEEEKLFF.